Listed below are T cell receptor beta chains from one sample, sequenced in a study of T cells in Graves' hyperthyroidism and ophthalmopathy. TCRdb used MiXCR to reprocess the multiplex PCR reads, holding one entry per CDR3 protein. The data contain approximately 590,000 distinct CDR3 sequences, 15% to 18% of them singletons. The specimen was blood. These receptors were collected from a woman in her 30s with Graves' hyperthyroidism. Both conserved end residues are part of each CDR3. Fields, in order: V gene, J gene, clone size, D gene, CDR3 DNA, CDR3 protein. A D gene is named only where the DNA matches it firmly. Clone size is not always given. Where it is, it says once, few, many or a class for expanded clones.

TRBV15	TRBJ2-5	NA	NA	TGTGCCACCAGCAGAGATCGGGAGTACGAAGAGACCCAGTACTTC	CATSRDREYEETQYF
TRBV18	TRBJ1-1	many	NA	TGTGCCAGCTCACCACAGGGGGTTGAAGCTTTCTTT	CASSPQGVEAFF
TRBV28	TRBJ2-5	many	NA	TGTGCCAGCAGTTCCCCTCTCACTCAAGAGACCCAGTACTTC	CASSSPLTQETQYF
TRBV7-9	TRBJ1-6	NA	TRBD1	TGTGCCAGCAGCTTGGCGACGGGACAGGGGTTTGGTTCACCCCTCCACTTT	CASSLATGQGFGSPLHF
TRBV20-1	TRBJ2-3	many	TRBD2	TGCAGTGCAAGCCTCGGACTAGCGGGAGATACGCAGTATTTT	CSASLGLAGDTQYF
TRBV10-3	TRBJ1-4	many	NA	TGTGCCATCAGTGGAGGCAGGGGAGAAAAACTGTTTTTT	CAISGGRGEKLFF
TRBV6-5	TRBJ1-1	many	NA	TGTGCCAGCAGTTACTCAACGCTGAACACTGAAGCTTTCTTT	CASSYSTLNTEAFF
TRBV3-1	TRBJ2-5	many	TRBD1	TGTGCCAGCAGCCAAGGACAGGGACAAGAGACCCAGTACTTC	CASSQGQGQETQYF
TRBV20-1	TRBJ2-3	many	TRBD2	TGCAGTGCTGAGACAGCGGGAGTCACAGATACGCAGTATTTT	CSAETAGVTDTQYF
TRBV15	TRBJ2-7	few	NA	TGTGCCACCAGCAGCTTGGACAGATCCTACGAGCAGTACTTC	CATSSLDRSYEQYF
TRBV7-3	TRBJ2-1	NA	TRBD2	TGTGCCAGCAGCCCCGGGGTAGCGGGAGTCAATGAGCAGTTCTTC	CASSPGVAGVNEQFF
TRBV27	TRBJ2-5	many	NA	TGTGCCAGCAGTTTGAGGGGGGTCCGTGGGGAGACCCAGTACTTC	CASSLRGVRGETQYF
TRBV29-1	TRBJ1-1	NA	NA	TGCAGCGCTTCGTCAGACGAGAACACTGAAGCTTTCTTT	CSASSDENTEAFF
TRBV7-2	TRBJ2-1	many	NA	TGTGCCAGCAGCTTGTCTGGTCTTCGGAATGAGCAGTTCTTC	CASSLSGLRNEQFF
TRBV2	TRBJ1-5	many	NA	TGTGCCAGCAGTGGTCAGTCCGCCGATCAGCCCCAGCATTTT	CASSGQSADQPQHF
TRBV27	TRBJ2-3	many	TRBD2	TGTGCCAGCAGTACCGGGACTAGCGTGGCAGATACGCAGTATTTT	CASSTGTSVADTQYF
TRBV12-3/TRBV12-4	TRBJ2-3	few	NA	TGTGCCAGCAGTTTCAATGGGGGCGTAACAGATACGCAGTATTTT	CASSFNGGVTDTQYF
TRBV5-1	TRBJ2-3	few	TRBD1	TGCGCCAGCAGCCTGGGACAGTACACAGATACGCAGTATTTT	CASSLGQYTDTQYF
TRBV19	TRBJ2-7	few	NA	TGTGCCAGTAGCACCGGAAGAGGGGGCTACGAGCAGTACTTC	CASSTGRGGYEQYF
TRBV11-2	TRBJ1-2	many	NA	TGTGCCAGCAGGAATACAGGGTCAGACTATGGCTACACCTTC	CASRNTGSDYGYTF
TRBV10-3	TRBJ2-2	NA	NA	TGTGCCATCAGTGAGTCTGTGAACACCGGGGAGCTGTTTTTT	CAISESVNTGELFF
TRBV27	TRBJ2-1	many	TRBD1	TGTGCCAGCAGTTCCCTCGGGACAGGGAACATCAATGAGCAGTTCTTC	CASSSLGTGNINEQFF
TRBV11-2	TRBJ2-2	many	TRBD1	TGTGCCAGCAGCTTCGACAGGGCGGACACCGGGGAGCTGTTTTTT	CASSFDRADTGELFF
TRBV11-2	TRBJ2-7	many	NA	TGTGCCAGCAGCCCCGTGGGGGTCGGGGTTAGCTCCTACGAGCAGTACTTC	CASSPVGVGVSSYEQYF
TRBV28	TRBJ1-5	few	NA	TGTGCCGGAGGCGATCAGGGGCAGGGACATCAGCCCCAGCATTTT	CAGGDQGQGHQPQHF
TRBV2	TRBJ2-7	many	NA	TGTGCCAGCAGTGACGACGGCGGCGGGGAGCAGTACTTC	CASSDDGGGEQYF